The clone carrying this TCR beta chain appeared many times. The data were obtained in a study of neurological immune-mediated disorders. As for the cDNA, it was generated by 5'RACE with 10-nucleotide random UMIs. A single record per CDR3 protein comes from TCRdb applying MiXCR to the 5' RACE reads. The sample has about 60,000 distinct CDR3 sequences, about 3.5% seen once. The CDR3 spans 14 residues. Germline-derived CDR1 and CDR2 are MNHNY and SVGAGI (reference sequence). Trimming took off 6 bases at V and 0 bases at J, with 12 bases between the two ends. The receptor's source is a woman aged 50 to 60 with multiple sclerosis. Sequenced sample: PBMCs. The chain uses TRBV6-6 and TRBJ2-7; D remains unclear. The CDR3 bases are TGTGCCAGCAGCCCCCCCCAGCTCTCCTACGAGCAGTACTTC. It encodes CASSPPQLSYEQYF.